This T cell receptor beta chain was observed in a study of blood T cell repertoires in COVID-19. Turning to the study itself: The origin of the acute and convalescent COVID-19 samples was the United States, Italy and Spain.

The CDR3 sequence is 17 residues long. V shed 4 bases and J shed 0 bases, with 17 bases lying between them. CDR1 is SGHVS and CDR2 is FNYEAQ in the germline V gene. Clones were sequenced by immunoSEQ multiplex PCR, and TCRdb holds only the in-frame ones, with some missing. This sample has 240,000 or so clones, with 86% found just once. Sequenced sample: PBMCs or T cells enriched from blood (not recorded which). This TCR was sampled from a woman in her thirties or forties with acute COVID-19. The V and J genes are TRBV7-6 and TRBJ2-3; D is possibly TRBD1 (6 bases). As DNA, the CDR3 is TGTGCCAGCAGCTCAATACCTACAGGGAAGAGCACAGATACGCAGTATTTT. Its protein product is CASSSIPTGKSTDTQYF.